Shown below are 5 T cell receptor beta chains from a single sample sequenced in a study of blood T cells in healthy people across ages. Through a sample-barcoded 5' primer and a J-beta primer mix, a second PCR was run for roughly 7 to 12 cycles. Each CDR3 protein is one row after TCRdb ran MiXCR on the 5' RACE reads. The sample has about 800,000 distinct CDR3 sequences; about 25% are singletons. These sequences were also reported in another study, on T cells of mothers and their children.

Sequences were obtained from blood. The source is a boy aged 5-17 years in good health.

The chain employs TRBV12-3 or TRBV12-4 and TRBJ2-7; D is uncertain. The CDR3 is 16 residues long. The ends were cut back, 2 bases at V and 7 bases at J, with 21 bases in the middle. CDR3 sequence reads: CASSLSRAYPLGEQYF. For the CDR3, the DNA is TGTGCCAGCAGTTTATCAAGGGCTTATCCCCTTGGGGAGCAGTACTTC.

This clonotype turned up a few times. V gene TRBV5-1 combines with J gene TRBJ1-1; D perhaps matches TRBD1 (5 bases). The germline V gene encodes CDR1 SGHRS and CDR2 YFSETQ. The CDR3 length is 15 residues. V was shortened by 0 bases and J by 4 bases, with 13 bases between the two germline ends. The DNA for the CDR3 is TGCGCCAGCAGCTTGGTGGGGGGAGTCCCCACTGAAGCTTTCTTT. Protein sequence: CASSLVGGVPTEAFF.

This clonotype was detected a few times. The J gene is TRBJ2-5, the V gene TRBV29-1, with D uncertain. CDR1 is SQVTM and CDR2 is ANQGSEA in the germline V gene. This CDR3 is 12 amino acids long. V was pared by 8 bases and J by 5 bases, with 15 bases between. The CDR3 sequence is CSSSHPQETQYF. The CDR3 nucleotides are TGCAGCTCTAGTCATCCCCAGGAGACCCAGTACTTC.

The CDR3 loop reads CASSLESQDKSSYNEQFF. CDR3 coding DNA: TGCGCCAGCAGCTTGGAGTCCCAGGATAAGAGCTCCTACAATGAGCAGTTCTTC. This rearrangement joins TRBV5-1 to TRBJ2-1, with no clear D. The CDR3 has 18 amino acids. The V end was cut by 0 bases, the J end by 0 bases, with 16 bases between. Per the germline V gene, CDR1 is SGHRS and CDR2 is YFSETQ.

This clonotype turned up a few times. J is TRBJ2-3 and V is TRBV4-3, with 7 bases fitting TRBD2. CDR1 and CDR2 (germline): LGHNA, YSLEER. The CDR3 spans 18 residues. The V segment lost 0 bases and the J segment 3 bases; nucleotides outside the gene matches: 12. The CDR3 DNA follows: TGCGCCAGCAGCCAAGATCCAACAGCGGGGCTGACGACAGATACGCAGTATTTT. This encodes CASSQDPTAGLTTDTQYF.